This T cell receptor beta chain was obtained from a study of post-analysis software for immune sequencing data. The study, taken as a whole, reports: Same-batch preparations were strongly co-clustered by F measure. Elevated frequency relative to controls characterized roughly five TRBV segments in patients, TRBV5-6, TRBV5-1 and TRBV20-1 among them. Multiple sclerosis was associated with a significant reduction in normalized Chao1 diversity relative to controls.

Germline V gene lookup returns CDR1 MNHNY and CDR2 SVGAGI (reference sequence). Between the trimmed V and J ends, which lost 6 bases and 3 bases, there was a span of 12 bases. The CDR3 covers 13 residues. Prepared TCR beta cDNA libraries contained unique molecular identifiers. TCRdb called the PCR reads again in MiXCR, with one record for every CDR3 protein. The top ten clones hold less than 8% of a sample with 350,000 to 450,000 distinct CDR3 sequences, 39% of them seen once. With respect to this clonotype: The antigen is undetermined.

The chain is built from TRBV6-6 and TRBJ2-7; D gene uncertain. The TCR was taken from a girl aged 2 to 9 with multiple sclerosis. The sample was blood. The CDR3 reads CASSQDGIYEQYF. The CDR3 DNA is TGTGCCAGCAGCCAAGATGGGATCTACGAGCAGTACTTC.